This paragraph covers one TCR beta chain sequence. As processed by the authors: The authors estimated nucleated cell counts from reference gene primer amplification. Assay used: immunoSEQ multiplex PCR; TCRdb lists only in-frame clones, some missing. From that table come the V and J calls and clone size; the DNA was used to work out D and trimming. The table records around 95,000 clones, about 90% of them present only once. The data stem from a study of blood T cell repertoires in COVID-19. Study-level information: Samples taken during acute and convalescent COVID-19 were collected in the United States, Italy and Spain. Sources were T cells, B-cell-depleted T cells, or PBMCs; the material itself was cDNA or gDNA.

Per the germline V gene, CDR1 is SGHVS and CDR2 is FQNEAQ. This CDR3 spans 12 amino acids. The gene calls are TRBV7-8 and TRBJ1-6; 7 bases map to TRBD1. This TCR was sampled from a man younger than 40 in a cohort sampled during active COVID-19. Source material: peripheral blood. The CDR3 region is CAAGTANSPLHF. CDR3 sequence (DNA): TGTGCTGCCGGGACAGCTAATTCACCCCTCCACTTT.